The 8 T cell receptor beta chains below were found in one sample sequenced in a study of T-cell reconstitution after alpha-beta-depleted transplantation in children. Overall study results and limits: One year post-transplant, T-cell counts and diversity were largely derived from T cells produced anew.

TCRbeta library preparation incorporated unique molecular identifiers. MiXCR was run by TCRdb on the PCR reads, yielding one entry per CDR3 protein. In the table there are about 300,000 distinct CDR3 sequences, roughly 7.8% of which are singletons. These receptors have no identified antigens. The source was peripheral blood, collected 360 days after TCRalphabeta/CD19-depleted stem cell transplant. These receptors were obtained from a female patient aged 2-9 years who had a stem cell transplant for Fanconi anemia, so the T cells may come from the graft donor.

This clonotype was found a few times. The chain employs TRBV11-2 and TRBJ2-7; 8 bases align to TRBD1. Germline V gives CDR1 SGHAT, CDR2 FQNNGV. This CDR3 region has 19 residues. V trimming: 5 bases; J trimming: 4 bases; junction bases outside the gene matches: 22. CDR3 DNA: TGTGCCAGCAGCCTCAGTACCTTGCAACAGGGGGTTTTTGGTTACGAGCAGTACTTC. Its translation: CASSLSTLQQGVFGYEQYF. Complete variable domain (other parts from reference TRBV11-2 and TRBJ2-7): EAGVAQSPRYKIIEKRQSVAFWCNPISGHATLYWYQQILGQGPKLLIQFQNNGVVDDSQLPKDRFSAERLKGVDSTLKIQPAKLEDSAVYLCASSLSTLQQGVFGYEQYFGPGTRLTVT.

The rearrangement uses TRBV7-8 and TRBJ2-7, with D possibly being TRBD2 (5 bases). Germline CDR1 and CDR2: SGHVS and FQNEAQ. Trimming cost V 0 bases and J 4 bases, with 13 bases left between them. The CDR3 has 15 residues. CDR3 coding DNA: TGTGCCAGCAGCTTAGCAGTGGACGGGGTTTACGAGCAGTACTTC. This gives the protein CASSLAVDGVYEQYF.

This clonotype was seen many times. The rearrangement uses TRBV29-1 and TRBJ2-5, with TRBD2 matching 8 bases. The CDR3 is made up of 14 amino acids. V dropped 7 bases and J dropped 4; count of bases not matched to a gene: 11. Looked up from germline, CDR1 is SQVTM and CDR2 is ANQGSEA. CDR3 DNA: TGCAGCGGCAAGGGCGCGGGGGGAGGAGAGACCCAGTACTTC. It encodes CSGKGAGGGETQYF.

Many counts were recorded for this clonotype. This chain links TRBV20-1 with TRBJ2-2; D is possibly TRBD2 (5 bases). There are 13 residues in the CDR3. Per the germline V gene, CDR1 is DFQATT and CDR2 is SNEGSKA (reference sequence). Trimming left V 3 bases short and J 5 bases short, with 10 bases between. The CDR3 sequence: CSASGEGTGELFF. CDR3 nucleotide sequence: TGCAGTGCTAGCGGGGAAGGGACCGGGGAGCTGTTTTTT.

Only a few counts were recorded for this clonotype. V and J are TRBV9 and TRBJ1-2; D is uncertain. The length of the CDR3 is 14 residues. V was trimmed by 2 bases and J by 1 base, leaving 9 bases between them. Germline CDR1 SGDLS, CDR2 YYNGEE. The CDR3 nucleotides read TGTGCCAGCAGCGTTATGACACGTAACTATGGCTACACCTTC. Translation: CASSVMTRNYGYTF. The whole variable domain, filled in from reference TRBV9 and TRBJ1-2, reads DSGVTQTPKHLITATGQRVTLRCSPRSGDLSVYWYQQSLDQGLQFLIQYYNGEERAKGNILERFSAQQFPDLHSELNLSSLELGDSALYFCASSVMTRNYGYTFGSGTRLTVV.

This clonotype has ten or more counts. The gene calls are TRBV7-2 and TRBJ2-2, with no clear D. In germline, CDR1 is SGHTA, CDR2 FQGNSA. CDR3 length: 14 amino acids. The ends were cut back, 7 bases at V and 4 bases at J, with 13 bases in the middle. CDR3 nucleotide sequence: TGTGCCAGCACCTACGACATATTCACCGGGGAGCTGTTTTTT. Its translation: CASTYDIFTGELFF.

At least ten counts were recorded for this clonotype. The rearrangement uses TRBV29-1 and TRBJ1-2; D remains ambiguous. The V gene lost 7 bases and the J gene lost 3 bases, with 15 bases spanning the gap. There are 13 residues in the CDR3. Germline loops: CDR1 SQVTM, CDR2 ANQGSEA. CDR3 in amino acids: CSAVDLKDYGYTF. The CDR3 region has the DNA TGCAGCGCCGTGGACCTGAAGGACTATGGCTACACCTTC. The full variable domain, its missing parts supplied by reference TRBV29-1 and TRBJ1-2, is SAVISQKPSRDICQRGTSLTIQCQVDSQVTMMFWYRQQPGQSLTLIATANQGSEATYESGFVIDKFPISRPNLTFSTLTVSNMSPEDSSIYLCSAVDLKDYGYTFGSGTRLTVV.

This clonotype was found many times. The J gene is TRBJ2-3, the V gene TRBV12-3 or TRBV12-4; 7 bases agree with TRBD1. This CDR3 has 16 amino acids. V was clipped by 5 bases and J by 4 bases; unmatched bases: 12. CDR3 protein: CASSDRRQGSADTQYF. The DNA of the CDR3 is TGTGCCAGCAGTGATCGCCGACAGGGTAGTGCAGATACGCAGTATTTT.